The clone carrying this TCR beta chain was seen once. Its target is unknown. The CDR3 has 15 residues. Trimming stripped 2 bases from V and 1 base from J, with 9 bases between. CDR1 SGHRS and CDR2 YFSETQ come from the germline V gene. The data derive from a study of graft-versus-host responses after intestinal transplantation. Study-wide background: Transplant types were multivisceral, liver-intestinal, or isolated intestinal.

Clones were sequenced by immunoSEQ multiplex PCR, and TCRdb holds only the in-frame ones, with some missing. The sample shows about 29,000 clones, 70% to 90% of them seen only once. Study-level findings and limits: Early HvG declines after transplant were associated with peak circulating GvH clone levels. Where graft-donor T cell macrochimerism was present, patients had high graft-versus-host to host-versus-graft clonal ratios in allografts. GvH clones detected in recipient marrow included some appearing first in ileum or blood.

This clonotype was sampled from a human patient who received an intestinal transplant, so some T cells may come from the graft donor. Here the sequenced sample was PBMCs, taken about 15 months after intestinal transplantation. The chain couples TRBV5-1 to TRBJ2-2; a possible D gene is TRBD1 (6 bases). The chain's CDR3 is CASSLGTMNTGELFF. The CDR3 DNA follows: TGCGCCAGCAGCTTAGGGACAATGAACACCGGGGAGCTGTTTTTT.